Sequencing of this TCR beta chain was carried out in a study of T cell repertoires and HLA-DP antigens. As for the study in general: Donors were two male and one female, aged 18-to-29 to 60-to-69.

There are 15 residues in the CDR3. Trimming at V came to 0 bases and at J to 2 bases, leaving 2 bases not matched to a gene. Germline V lookup: CDR1 SGHRS, CDR2 YFSETQ. To note about this clone: What it recognizes is unknown.

Here immunoSEQ multiplex PCR was the method, and the copy in TCRdb shows in-frame clones only, minus some. The sample records about 73,000 clones, roughly 78% being singletons. The J gene is TRBJ2-1, the V gene TRBV5-1, with 7 bases matching TRBD2. This clonotype was sampled from a man in his 60s in good health and CMV-seronegative. Material for sequencing was CD4+ T cells from PBMCs. CDR3: CASSLGRETYNEQFF. CDR3 DNA sequence: TGCGCCAGCAGCTTGGGGCGGGAGACCTACAATGAGCAGTTCTTC.